The 15 T cell receptor beta chains given below trace back to one sample, sequenced in a study of CD8 T cells in ankylosing spondylitis. TCRdb re-called the 5' RACE reads with MiXCR, one entry per CDR3 protein. This repertoire shows around 230,000 distinct CDR3 sequences, around 9.2% found once; its top ten account for 6.8%. The sequencing input was blood, either unsorted or a sorted T cell fraction (not recorded which). These receptors came from a male donor with ankylosing spondylitis or in good health (not recorded which).

This clonotype was recorded many times. This chain connects TRBV4-3 to TRBJ1-3; tentative D call: TRBD1 (6 bases). The germline V gene encodes CDR1 LGHNA and CDR2 YSLEER. The CDR3 is 16 residues long. The V end lost 0 bases, the J end lost 4 bases, and 13 bases lay between the germline ends. Here the CDR3 DNA reads TGCGCCAGCAGCCAAGAGGGTGGGGGGACAGGAAACACCATATATTTT. This sequence encodes CASSQEGGGTGNTIYF.

The rearrangement joins TRBV11-2 to TRBJ2-7; D possibly corresponds to TRBD1 (6 bases). CDR1 SGHAT and CDR2 FQNNGV come from the germline V gene. The V end was cut by 1 base, the J end by 2 bases, with 18 bases between. This CDR3 is built from 17 residues. The CDR3 loop is CASSLVYSGTRPYEQYF. The CDR3 DNA is TGTGCCAGCAGCTTAGTATATTCAGGGACACGACCCTACGAGCAGTACTTC.

The sample holds many counts of this clonotype. The chain carries TRBV7-2 and TRBJ2-1; D remains ambiguous. This CDR3 contains 11 residues. The germline gives CDR1 SGHTA, CDR2 FQGNSA. Trimming pared 5 bases from V and 6 bases from J, leaving 5 bases between. The CDR3 is CASSITNEQFF. CDR3 nucleotides: TGTGCCAGCAGCATCACCAATGAGCAGTTCTTC.

This clonotype appeared a few times. The V and J genes are TRBV20-1 and TRBJ2-7, with D perhaps TRBD1 or TRBD2 (5 bases each). V lost 5 bases, J lost 3 bases, and 14 bases lay in between. The CDR3 runs to 13 residues. Germline V gives CDR1 DFQATT, CDR2 SNEGSKA (reference sequence). The CDR3 DNA sequence: TGCAGTGCTGAGGGTGACAGCCGCTACGAGCAGTACTTC. Translating gives CSAEGDSRYEQYF.

This clonotype was picked up many times. V gene TRBV29-1 combines with J gene TRBJ2-5, with D perhaps TRBD2 (5 bases). There are 13 residues in the CDR3. CDR1 and CDR2 (germline): SQVTM, ANQGSEA. Trimming left V 6 bases short and J 2 bases short, with 13 bases between. The CDR3 loop is CSVAPDWQETQYF. In DNA form, the CDR3 reads TGCAGCGTCGCGCCGGACTGGCAAGAGACCCAGTACTTC.

The sample holds many counts of this clonotype. The rearrangement links TRBV12-3 or TRBV12-4 to TRBJ2-3, with D possibly matching TRBD1 (6 bases). The CDR3 is 13 residues long. Deletions cut 9 bases from V and 9 bases from J, with 19 bases between. CDR3 nucleotides: TGTGCCAGTAAACAGGGAAATTTAGTCACGCAGTATTTT. Encoded protein: CASKQGNLVTQYF.

This clonotype was counted only a few times. The chain couples TRBV7-2 to TRBJ2-1, with a weak D call TRBD2 (5 bases). Germline CDR1 is SGHTA and CDR2 is FQGNSA. Trimming removed 3 bases from V and 7 bases from J, with 10 bases in between. The CDR3 loop spans 13 amino acids. The CDR3 bases are TGTGCCAGCAGCTTCCTTAGGACTAATGAGCAGTTCTTC. Amino acids: CASSFLRTNEQFF. Full variable domain (missing parts from reference TRBV7-2 and TRBJ2-1): GAGVSQSPSNKVTEKGKDVELRCDPISGHTALYWYRQSLGQGLEFLIYFQGNSAPDKSGLPSDRFSAERTGGSVSTLTIQRTQQEDSAVYLCASSFLRTNEQFFGPGTRLTVL.

This clonotype was counted ten times or more. CDR3 amino acids: CASGTRDIRELFF. CDR3 nucleotide sequence: TGTGCCAGCGGGACTCGGGACATAAGGGAGCTGTTTTTT. The gene calls are TRBV12-3 or TRBV12-4 and TRBJ2-2; TRBD1 or TRBD2 may be the D gene (6 bases each). V was shortened by 8 bases and J by 9 bases, with 16 bases between the two germline ends. This CDR3 has 13 amino acids.

This clonotype occurred many times. For the CDR3, the DNA is TGTGCCAGTAGTAGGGGGCGATTTTATAGCAATCAGCCCCAGCATTTT. Translated, it gives CASSRGRFYSNQPQHF. This chain joins TRBV19 and TRBJ1-5, with D possibly TRBD1 on 6 matching bases. Trimming left V 4 bases short and J 0 bases short, with 13 bases between. The CDR3 contains 16 residues. Germline V gene data show CDR1 as LNHDA and CDR2 as SQIVND (reference sequence).

This clonotype appeared many times. The chain uses TRBV29-1 and TRBJ2-7, with 11 bases fitting TRBD2. The ends lost 6 bases at V and 3 bases at J; junction bases unmatched: 7. CDR1 and CDR2 from the germline V gene are SQVTM and ANQGSEA. CDR3 length: 14 residues. DNA for the CDR3: TGCAGCGTCCGTGGGGGGACTAGCGGCTACGAGCAGTACTTC. This translates into CSVRGGTSGYEQYF.

This chain uses TRBV19 with TRBJ2-1; D tentatively fits TRBD1 or TRBD2 (6 bases each). The CDR3 runs to 16 residues. The germline CDR1 and CDR2 sequences are LNHDA and SQIVND (reference sequence). With 2 bases removed from V and 0 bases from J, the gap between germline ends came to 11 bases. DNA for the CDR3: TGTGCCAGTAGTATATCGGGGGCTAGCTCCTACAATGAGCAGTTCTTC. This sequence encodes CASSISGASSYNEQFF.

In its sample, this clonotype was seen many times. This chain connects TRBV20-1 to TRBJ1-1; D not certain. V lost 3 bases and J lost 6, with 11 bases in between. The germline CDR1 and CDR2 sequences are DFQATT and SNEGSKA (reference sequence). The CDR3 consists of 12 residues. The CDR3 DNA reads TGCAGTGCTAGTCCCCCCGGCTCTGAAGCTTTCTTT. Amino acids: CSASPPGSEAFF.

This clonotype was observed at least ten times. At one boundary the junction diverges from the germline segment, which might be a read error. The genes are TRBV9 and TRBJ2-1; D possibly matches TRBD1 or TRBD2 (5 bases each). This CDR3 has 13 residues. The germline gives CDR1 SGDLS, CDR2 YYNGEE. The CDR3 reads CASSSSHGTVPYF. Written as DNA, the CDR3 is TGTGCCAGCAGCTCATCCCACGGGACGGTCCCCTACTTC. The whole variable domain, remainder taken from reference TRBV9 and TRBJ2-1, is DSGVTQTPKHLITATGQRVTLRCSPRSGDLSVYWYQQSLDQGLQFLIQYYNGEERAKGNILERFSAQQFPDLHSELNLSSLELGDSALYFCASSSSHGTVPYFGPGTRLTVL.

This clonotype was counted only a few times. The J gene is TRBJ1-6, the V gene TRBV6-2 or TRBV6-3; D is ambiguous. V lost 6 bases to trimming and J lost 7 bases, with 7 bases between them. The CDR3 covers 12 residues. In germline, CDR1 is MNHEY, CDR2 SVGEGT. CDR3 bases: TGTGCCAGCAGATCGACGAATTCACCCCTCCACTTT. Its translation: CASRSTNSPLHF.

This clonotype was seen repeatedly, ten times or more. This sequence joins TRBV29-1 and TRBJ1-1; D ambiguous. V was shortened by 1 base and J by 3 bases, with 15 bases between the two germline ends. Germline assignment: CDR1 SQVTM and CDR2 ANQGSEA. The CDR3 covers 15 residues. In nucleotides, the CDR3 is TGCAGCGTTGAAGTGGGGAGAGGGTGGCACACTGAAGCTTTCTTT. Protein sequence: CSVEVGRGWHTEAFF.